These 14 T cell receptor beta chains were sequenced from one sample in a study of blood T cell repertoires in COVID-19. Only in-frame clones appear in the TCRdb table, and some are missing; sequencing was by immunoSEQ multiplex PCR. The sample shows more than 150,000 clones, about 88% of them seen only once. The sample consisted of peripheral blood. All receptors derive from a woman in her sixties or seventies with acute or convalescent COVID-19.

The J gene is TRBJ2-6, the V gene TRBV4-2; a weak D match, TRBD2 (6 bases). CDR3 length: 17 residues. CDR1 is LGHNA and CDR2 is YNFKEQ in the germline V gene. Trimming removed 3 bases from V and 2 bases from J, with 14 bases in between. The CDR3 bases are TGTGCCAGCAGCCAGGCCTTGCGGGGAGCTGGGGCCAACGTCCTGACTTTC. Residues: CASSQALRGAGANVLTF.

The gene calls are TRBV19 and TRBJ1-4; D remains ambiguous. This CDR3 is built from 15 residues. Trimming took 3 bases from V and 7 from J, leaving 15 bases between them. From germline, CDR1 is LNHDA and CDR2 SQIVND (reference sequence). CDR3 bases: TGTGCCAGTAGTATTAACCCCCAAGTCGGTGAAAAACTGTTTTTT. Its protein is CASSINPQVGEKLFF.

The rearrangement links TRBV3-1 (or the pseudogene TRBV3-2) to TRBJ1-6; 8 nucleotides agree with TRBD1. The CDR3 has 14 amino acids. The germline V gene encodes CDR1 LGHDT and CDR2 YNNKEL (reference sequence). V lost 2 bases to trimming and J lost 7 bases; unmatched junction nucleotides: 1. This CDR3 reads CASSQRTGNSPLHF. In nucleotides, the CDR3 is TGTGCCAGCAGCCAAAGGACAGGGAATTCACCCCTCCACTTT.

V and J are TRBV27 and TRBJ1-1; D unresolved. V shed 3 bases and J shed 5 bases, with 10 bases lying between them. Germline-derived CDR1 and CDR2 are MNHEY and SMNVEV (reference sequence). The CDR3 extends over 13 amino acids. CDR3 sequence: CASSFQGGTEAFF. DNA for the CDR3: TGTGCCAGCAGTTTTCAAGGAGGTACTGAAGCTTTCTTT.

This sequence joins TRBV19 and TRBJ1-1, with D hard to call. CDR1 LNHDA and CDR2 SQIVND come from the germline V gene (reference sequence). V was cut by 7 bases and J by 6 bases, with 9 bases left in between. This CDR3 is built from 11 residues. The CDR3 is CASTAGPEAFF. The CDR3 region has the DNA TGTGCCAGTACCGCGGGCCCTGAAGCTTTCTTT.

The rearrangement links TRBV29-1 to TRBJ2-5, with D possibly matching TRBD2 (6 bases). The germline CDR1 and CDR2 sequences are SQVTM and ANQGSEA. The CDR3 sequence is 12 residues long. V lost 6 bases and J lost 4, with 12 bases in between. The CDR3 is CSVAPGGETQYF. The CDR3 DNA is TGCAGCGTGGCCCCCGGGGGAGAGACCCAGTACTTC.

The rearrangement uses TRBV18 and TRBJ2-3; 10 bases fit TRBD2. The CDR3 spans 14 residues. The junction had 12 bases not matched to a gene; V was cut back by 5 bases and J by 13 bases. Germline loops: CDR1 KGHSH, CDR2 LQKENI. The CDR3 sequence is CASSTQESGGVEYF. The CDR3 nucleotides are TGTGCCAGCTCAACCCAAGAAAGCGGGGGGGTGGAGTATTTT. Together with reference TRBV18 and TRBJ2-3, the CDR3 gives the full variable domain: NAGVMQNPRHLVRRRGQEARLRCSPMKGHSHVYWYRQLPEEGLKFMVYLQKENIIDESGMPKERFSAEFPKEGPSILRIQQVVRGDSAAYFCASSTQESGGVEYFGPGTRLTVL.

The sample holds a few counts of this clone. This chain joins TRBV28 and TRBJ1-2, with 7 nucleotides matching TRBD1. The CDR3 totals 12 residues. J was trimmed by 4 bases and V by 6 bases; bases with no gene match: 2. Germline V gene data show CDR1 as MDHEN and CDR2 as SYDVKM. For the CDR3, the DNA is TGTGCCAGCAGAGGACAGGTCTATGGCTACACCTTC. Amino acids: CASRGQVYGYTF.

This clone was detected once. V and J are TRBV6-6 and TRBJ2-7; D remains unclear. This CDR3 spans 12 amino acids. V lost 6 bases, J lost 4 bases, and 10 bases lay in between. Germline CDR1 reads MNHNY; CDR2 reads SVGAGI (reference sequence). As DNA, the CDR3 is TGTGCCAGCAGGCCGGAGTCGTACGAGCAGTACTTC. This gives the protein CASRPESYEQYF.

The chain recombines TRBV5-1 with TRBJ1-3, with TRBD1 matching 7 bases. J was trimmed by 1 base and V by 4 bases; bases with no gene match: 5. CDR3 size: 15 residues. From germline, CDR1 is SGHRS and CDR2 YFSETQ. CDR3 sequence (DNA): TGCGCCAGCAGCCCTGACAGGGTATCTGGAAACACCATATATTTT. Its protein product is CASSPDRVSGNTIYF.

This chain uses TRBV7-2 with TRBJ1-4; D remains unclear. This CDR3 region has 14 residues. Germline values: CDR1 SGHTA, CDR2 FQGNSA. The V gene lost 5 bases and the J gene lost 0 bases, with 7 bases spanning the gap. The CDR3 loop is CASSARSTNEKLFF. The CDR3 coding sequence is TGTGCCAGCAGCGCCAGGTCAACTAATGAAAAACTGTTTTTT.

Only a few counts were recorded for this clone. V and J are TRBV28 and TRBJ1-1, with 12 bases matching TRBD1. The length of the CDR3 is 14 residues. The junction had 12 bases not matched to a gene; V was cut back by 6 bases and J by 13 bases. Germline V gene lookup returns CDR1 MDHEN and CDR2 SYDVKM. CDR3 protein: CASSFRDRGRGGFF. CDR3 bases: TGTGCCAGCAGCTTTAGGGACAGGGGGCGAGGGGGTTTCTTT.

The chain uses TRBV19 and TRBJ2-5, with D possibly matching TRBD1 (5 bases). Germline V gene lookup returns CDR1 LNHDA and CDR2 SQIVND (reference sequence). V was clipped by 4 bases and J by 8 bases, with 14 bases between them. The CDR3 has 13 amino acids. The CDR3 spells CASSNRDRGTQYF. The DNA of the CDR3 is TGTGCCAGTAGTAACCGAGACAGAGGTACCCAGTACTTC.

This clone was seen a handful of times. This chain links TRBV6-5 with TRBJ2-2; a possible D gene is TRBD1 (5 bases). V lost 7 bases to trimming and J lost 10 bases, with 19 bases between them. Germline V lookup: CDR1 MNHEY, CDR2 SVGAGI. This CDR3 is 14 amino acids long. The CDR3 DNA is TGTGCCAGCATCCCGAGGAGTGGGGCGCCGGAGCTGTTTTTT. It specifies CASIPRSGAPELFF.